This T cell receptor (beta chain) was identified during a study of human T cells and chemical hapten exposure. From the RACE reads, TCRdb called clonotypes with MiXCR, one entry per CDR3 protein. Of roughly 92,000 distinct CDR3 sequences listed, more than 9.5% are singletons. The ends were cut back, 0 bases at V and 8 bases at J, with 13 bases in the middle. The CDR3 covers 14 residues. This clonotype was observed a handful of times. Time point: patch test 2, 6 weeks after DPC sensitization. Specified treatment: therapeutic diphenylcyclopropenone sensitization with weekly scalp DPC. This TCR was recovered from a woman aged 35 to 49 with alopecia areata. Some clones in this sample may be carry-over from other donors' samples. The chain employs TRBV12-3 or TRBV12-4 and TRBJ1-1, with D uncertain. This specimen was whole blood, taken in connection with sensitization to the hapten diphenylcyclopropenone (DPC). The CDR3 region has the DNA TGTGCCAGCAGTTTAGCGCAAAGGTTGAGCGAAGCTTTCTTT. Residues: CASSLAQRLSEAFF.